The subject of this entry is one T cell receptor beta chain. Its antigen is unknown. TCRdb's table, derived via immunoSEQ multiplex PCR, lists solely in-frame clones and lacks some. The sample contains 95,000 to 130,000 clones, around 89% of which appear only once. This sample is drawn from a study of PD-L1 blockade in urothelial cancer. Time point reported: peripheral blood 6 weeks after treatment start. Germline V gives CDR1 ENHRY, CDR2 SYGVKD. V was trimmed by 4 bases and J by 3 bases, leaving 25 bases between them. The CDR3 has 18 residues. General study results and limits: When measured at 3 weeks, tumor-associated blood clones expanded more in durable-benefit patients.

The sequence was collected from a man aged 55 to 70 with urothelial cancer. The V gene is TRBV10-3, the J gene TRBJ2-7; a weak D match, TRBD2 (5 bases). This specimen consisted of PBMCs, obtained around atezolizumab (anti-PD-L1) treatment. In nucleotides, the CDR3 is TGTGCCATCAGTGTCACATCCTCTGGCGAGGGCCAATACTACGAGCAGTACTTC. Translated: CAISVTSSGEGQYYEQYF.